This record covers a single T cell receptor beta chain. The antigen remains undetermined. Germline CDR1 reads SSHAT; CDR2 reads FNYEAQ (reference sequence). The CDR3 runs to 20 residues. V gave up 3 bases and J gave up 3 bases, with 29 bases separating them. The sample belongs to a study of cytomegalovirus exposure and HLA in healthy donors. General observations from the study: In most subjects, TCR beta sequences reportedly gave accurate predictions of HLA-A and HLA-B alleles.

Researchers ran the PCR with 60 Vbeta and 13 Jbeta primers. Using immunoSEQ multiplex PCR, the repertoire was profiled, and TCRdb retains in-frame clones only, with some absent. The sample has 150,000 to 200,000 clones, around 86% seen once. This TCR derives from a man over 45 in good health and CMV-seropositive. The rearrangement links TRBV7-7 to TRBJ1-1; D gene unclear. The sequenced sample was PBMCs. The CDR3 coding sequence is TGTGCCAGCAGCTTTTGGGCACAGACCTTATCGATGACCCGCTACACTGAAGCTTTCTTT. It specifies CASSFWAQTLSMTRYTEAFF.